The source of this T cell receptor beta chain is a study of vaccination effects on CD4 cells after COVID-19. The protocol was immunoSEQ multiplex PCR, while the TCRdb copy is restricted to in-frame clones and leaves out a portion. The profile shows 20,000 to 30,000 clones, around 78% of them singletons. A word on this clone: The antigen is unknown.

Antigen-specific CD4+ T cells expanded by the ViraFEST assay with viral peptide pools were then sequenced. Cells that had been cultured for 10 days were the source of isolated CD4+ T cells. This person caught SARS-CoV-2 sometime from March to December 2020, and PCR testing confirmed the infection. With roughly 9.5 ug/ml peptides and roughly 11 IU/ml IL-2, a few million PBMC per well were cultured. Half-medium changes using IL-2 medium occurred on days 3 and 7. Study outcomes and limitations: The study got few convalescent patients and did not collect any early post-infection timepoints. Long after vaccination, the clones induced by infection and by vaccine shrank markedly in size.

The trim removed 3 bases at V and 0 bases at J, leaving 4 bases unmatched. The CDR3 sequence is 16 residues long. Germline V gene sequence: CDR1 SGDLS, CDR2 YYNGEE. The clonotype originates from a human donor who had a prior SARS-CoV-2 infection. The chain couples TRBV9 to TRBJ2-1, with 9 bases identical to TRBD2. Sequenced material: CD4+ T cells from PBMCs cultured with HCoV-NL63 spike peptides, taken before COVID-19 vaccination. CDR3 protein: CASSALAGSSYNEQFF. The CDR3 DNA sequence: TGTGCCAGCAGCGCCCTAGCGGGGAGCTCCTACAATGAGCAGTTCTTC.